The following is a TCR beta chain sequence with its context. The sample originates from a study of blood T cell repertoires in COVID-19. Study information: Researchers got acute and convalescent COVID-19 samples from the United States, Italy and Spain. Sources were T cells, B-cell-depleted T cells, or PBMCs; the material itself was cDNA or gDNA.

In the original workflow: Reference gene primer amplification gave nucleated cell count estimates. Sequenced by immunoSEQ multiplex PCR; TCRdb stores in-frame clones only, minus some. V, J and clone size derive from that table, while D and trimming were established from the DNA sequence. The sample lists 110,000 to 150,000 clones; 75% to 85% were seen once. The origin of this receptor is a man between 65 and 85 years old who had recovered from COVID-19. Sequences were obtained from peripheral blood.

The CDR3 coding sequence is TGTGCCAGCAGCTTGTGGTCGAACGGGCCCCAGCATTTT. It encodes CASSLWSNGPQHF. J is TRBJ1-5 and V is TRBV5-8; D remains unclear. Trimming pared 1 base from V and 9 bases from J, leaving 11 bases between. The CDR3 covers 13 residues. The germline V gene encodes CDR1 SGHTS and CDR2 YDEGEE.